This T cell receptor (beta chain) was identified in a study of regulatory T cells in long-lasting Graves disease. Study conclusions and caveats: Persistent patients shared 2,500 to 3,000 public clonotypes among themselves. Newly diagnosed patients shared fewer, at about a thousand.

Specified time point: persistent/refractory GD, antithyroid drugs over 5 years with positive TRAb. With RNA extracted from PBMCs as input, the TCR library was made. American Thyroid Association guidelines defined how Graves' disease was diagnosed. The CDR3 is 15 amino acids. V was shortened by 0 bases and J by 5 bases, with 13 bases between the two germline ends. Germline values: CDR1 KGHSH, CDR2 LQKENI. This clonotype was observed a few times. Its antigen is currently unknown. With iRepertoire HTBI primers and Arm-PCR of CDR3 regions, TCR beta libraries were built. TCRdb redid the calling of the multiplex PCR reads with MiXCR, one entry per CDR3 protein. The repertoire holds 400,000 to 450,000 distinct CDR3 sequences, about 20% seen once, with roughly 28% in the top ten.

This TCR was sampled from a female donor with Graves disease. The chain carries TRBV18 and TRBJ2-5, with D possibly matching TRBD1 (5 bases). The material was peripheral blood mononuclear cells (PBMCs), obtained when the disease was refractory, from a patient treated with antithyroid drugs. CDR3 coding DNA: TGTGCCAGCTCACCACCGTCTTTGGGGCTGGAGACCCAGTACTTC. It specifies CASSPPSLGLETQYF.